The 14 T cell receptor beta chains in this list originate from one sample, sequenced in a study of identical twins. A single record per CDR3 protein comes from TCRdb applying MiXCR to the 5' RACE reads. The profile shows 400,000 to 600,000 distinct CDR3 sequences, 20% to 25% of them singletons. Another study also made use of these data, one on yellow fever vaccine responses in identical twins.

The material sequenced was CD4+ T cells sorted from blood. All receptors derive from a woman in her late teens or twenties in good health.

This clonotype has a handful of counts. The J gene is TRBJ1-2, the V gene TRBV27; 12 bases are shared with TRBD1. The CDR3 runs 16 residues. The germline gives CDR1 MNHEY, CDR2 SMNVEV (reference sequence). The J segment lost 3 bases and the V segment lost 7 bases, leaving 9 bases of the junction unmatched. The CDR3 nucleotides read TGTGCCAGCACTCCGTCCGGGACAGGGGGCCACTATGGCTACACCTTC. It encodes CASTPSGTGGHYGYTF.

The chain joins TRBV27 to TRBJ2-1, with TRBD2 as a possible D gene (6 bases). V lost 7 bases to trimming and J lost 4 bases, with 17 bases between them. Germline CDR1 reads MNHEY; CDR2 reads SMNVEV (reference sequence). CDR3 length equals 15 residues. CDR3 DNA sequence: TGTGCCAGCACCCTTAGTGGGCGGGGTTACAATGAGCAGTTCTTC. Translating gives CASTLSGRGYNEQFF.

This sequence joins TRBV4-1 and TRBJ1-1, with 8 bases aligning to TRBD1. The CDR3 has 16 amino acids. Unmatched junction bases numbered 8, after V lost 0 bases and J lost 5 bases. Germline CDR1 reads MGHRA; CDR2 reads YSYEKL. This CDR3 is CASSQDGGQARTEAFF. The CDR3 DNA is TGCGCCAGCAGCCAAGACGGGGGACAGGCTCGGACTGAAGCTTTCTTT.

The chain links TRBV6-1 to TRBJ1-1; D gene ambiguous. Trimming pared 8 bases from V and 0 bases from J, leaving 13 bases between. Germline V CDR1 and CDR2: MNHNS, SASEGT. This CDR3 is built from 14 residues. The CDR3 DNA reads TGTGCCAGCTTTGGACGAGGCATGAACACTGAAGCTTTCTTT. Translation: CASFGRGMNTEAFF.

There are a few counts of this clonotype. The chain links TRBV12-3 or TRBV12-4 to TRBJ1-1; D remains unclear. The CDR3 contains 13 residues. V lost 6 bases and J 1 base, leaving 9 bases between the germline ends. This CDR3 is CASSPVRNTEAFF. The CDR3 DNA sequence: TGTGCCAGCAGCCCAGTCAGGAACACTGAAGCTTTCTTT.

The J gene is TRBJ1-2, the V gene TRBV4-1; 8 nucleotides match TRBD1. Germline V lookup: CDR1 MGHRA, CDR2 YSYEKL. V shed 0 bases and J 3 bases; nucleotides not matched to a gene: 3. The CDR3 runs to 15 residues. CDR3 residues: CASSQDPTGDYGYTF. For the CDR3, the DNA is TGCGCCAGCAGCCAAGACCCGACAGGGGACTATGGCTACACCTTC.

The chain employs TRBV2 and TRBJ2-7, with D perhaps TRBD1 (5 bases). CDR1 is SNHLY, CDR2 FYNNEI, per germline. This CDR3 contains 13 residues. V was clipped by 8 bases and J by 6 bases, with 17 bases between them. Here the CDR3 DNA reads TGTGCCAGCGGTTATGACAGCGTGACCGAGCAGTACTTC. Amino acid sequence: CASGYDSVTEQYF.

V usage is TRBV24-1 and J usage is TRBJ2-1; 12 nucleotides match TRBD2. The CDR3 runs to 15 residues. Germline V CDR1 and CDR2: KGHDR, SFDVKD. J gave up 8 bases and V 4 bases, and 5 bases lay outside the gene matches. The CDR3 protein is CATSDPSGRGYEQFF. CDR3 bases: TGTGCCACCAGTGACCCTAGCGGGAGGGGGTATGAGCAGTTCTTC.

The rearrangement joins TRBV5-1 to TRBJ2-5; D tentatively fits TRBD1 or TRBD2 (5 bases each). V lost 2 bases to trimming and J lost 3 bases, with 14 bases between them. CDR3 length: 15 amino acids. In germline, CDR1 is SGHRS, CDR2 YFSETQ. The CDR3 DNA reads TGCGCCAGCAGCTTCCGAGGGGCAAGGGAAGAGACCCAGTACTTC. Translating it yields CASSFRGAREETQYF.

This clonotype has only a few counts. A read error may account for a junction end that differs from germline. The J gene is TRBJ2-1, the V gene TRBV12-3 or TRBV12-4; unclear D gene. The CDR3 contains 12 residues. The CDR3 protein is CASSPDGSPKDF. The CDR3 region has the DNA TGTGCCAGCAGTCCCGATGGATCACCTAAAGACTTC.

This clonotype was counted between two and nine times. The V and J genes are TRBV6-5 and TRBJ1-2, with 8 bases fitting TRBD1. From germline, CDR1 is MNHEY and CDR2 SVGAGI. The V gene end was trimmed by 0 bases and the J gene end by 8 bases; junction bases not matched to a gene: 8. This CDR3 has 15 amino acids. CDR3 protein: CASSYSWTGRNGYTF. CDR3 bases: TGTGCCAGCAGTTACTCCTGGACAGGGCGTAACGGCTACACCTTC.

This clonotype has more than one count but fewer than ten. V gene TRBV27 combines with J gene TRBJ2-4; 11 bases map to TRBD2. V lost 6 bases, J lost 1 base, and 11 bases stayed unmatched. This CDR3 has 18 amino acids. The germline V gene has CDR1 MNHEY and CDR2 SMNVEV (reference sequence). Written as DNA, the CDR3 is TGTGCCAGCAGCTACGGCATAGCGGGGGGGGTGGCCAAAAACATTCAGTACTTC. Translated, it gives CASSYGIAGGVAKNIQYF.

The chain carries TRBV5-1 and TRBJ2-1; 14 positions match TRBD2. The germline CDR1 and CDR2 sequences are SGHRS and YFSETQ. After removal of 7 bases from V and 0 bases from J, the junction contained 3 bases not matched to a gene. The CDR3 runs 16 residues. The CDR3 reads CASGLAGGSSYNEQFF. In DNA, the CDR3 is TGCGCCAGCGGACTAGCGGGAGGAAGCTCCTACAATGAGCAGTTCTTC.

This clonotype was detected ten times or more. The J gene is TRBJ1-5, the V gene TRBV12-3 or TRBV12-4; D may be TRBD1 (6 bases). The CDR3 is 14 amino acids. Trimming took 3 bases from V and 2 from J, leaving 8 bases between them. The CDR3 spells CASSFSGGNQPQHF. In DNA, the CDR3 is TGTGCCAGCAGTTTTTCAGGGGGCAATCAGCCCCAGCATTTT.